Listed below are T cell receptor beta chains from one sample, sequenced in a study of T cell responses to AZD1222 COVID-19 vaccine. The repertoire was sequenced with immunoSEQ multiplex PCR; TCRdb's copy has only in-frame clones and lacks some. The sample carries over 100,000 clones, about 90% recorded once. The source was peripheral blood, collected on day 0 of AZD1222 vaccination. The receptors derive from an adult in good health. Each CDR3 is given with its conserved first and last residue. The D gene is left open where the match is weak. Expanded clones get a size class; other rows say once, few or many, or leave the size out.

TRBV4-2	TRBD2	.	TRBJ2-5	CASSQRTSGRGAETQYF	TGTGCCAGCAGCCAACGGACTAGCGGGAGAGGGGCAGAGACCCAGTACTTC
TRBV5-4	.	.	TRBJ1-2	CASSLGPNLLYGYTF	TGTGCCAGCAGCTTGGGGCCTAACCTTCTCTATGGCTACACCTTC
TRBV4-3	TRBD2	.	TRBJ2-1	CASSQATSGGVDEQFF	TGCGCCAGCAGCCAAGCTACTAGCGGGGGGGTCGATGAGCAGTTCTTC
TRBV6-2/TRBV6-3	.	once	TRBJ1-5	CASSYAHYRRGRKQPQHF	TGTGCCAGCAGTTACGCGCACTACAGACGGGGGCGAAAACAGCCCCAGCATTTT
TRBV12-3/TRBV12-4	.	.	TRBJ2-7	CASRLGQSQYF	TGTGCCAGCAGGCTTGGACAGAGTCAGTACTTC
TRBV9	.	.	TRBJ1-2	CASSVGANYGYTF	TGTGCCAGCAGCGTAGGGGCTAACTATGGCTACACCTTC
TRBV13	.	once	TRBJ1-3	CASSSNDREFSSGNTIYF	TGTGCCAGCAGCTCCAACGACCGAGAATTTAGCTCTGGAAACACCATATATTTT
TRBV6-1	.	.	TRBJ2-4	CASSEWATLQYF	TGTGCCAGCAGTGAATGGGCCACACTTCAGTACTTC
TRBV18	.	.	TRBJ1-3	CASSFGGLSGNTIYF	TGTGCCAGCTCATTCGGCGGGCTCTCTGGAAACACCATATATTTT
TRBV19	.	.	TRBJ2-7	CASSTQGSYEQYF	TGTGCCAGTAGTACCCAGGGCTCCTACGAGCAGTACTTC
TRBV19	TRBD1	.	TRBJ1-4	CASSRRQGAEELFF	TGTGCCAGTAGTCGCCGACAGGGAGCCGAAGAACTGTTTTTT
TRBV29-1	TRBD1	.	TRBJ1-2	CSVEPPTGQEGVYGYTF	TGCAGCGTTGAACCACCGACGGGACAGGAAGGGGTCTATGGCTACACCTTC
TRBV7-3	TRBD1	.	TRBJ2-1	CASSFPRTGSDEQFF	TGTGCCAGCAGCTTCCCGAGGACAGGGTCTGATGAGCAGTTCTTC
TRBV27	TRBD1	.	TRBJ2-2	CASSLLGTGWTAGELFF	TGTGCCAGCAGCCTCCTCGGGACAGGTTGGACCGCCGGGGAGCTGTTTTTT
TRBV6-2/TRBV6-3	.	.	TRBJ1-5	CASSQGPVGVAQPQHF	TGTGCCAGCAGTCAAGGCCCGGTAGGGGTCGCTCAGCCCCAGCATTTT
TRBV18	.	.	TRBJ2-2	CASSPRSTGELFF	TGTGCCAGCTCACCACGGAGCACCGGGGAGCTGTTTTTT
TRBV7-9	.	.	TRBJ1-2	CASRVPANYGYTF	TGTGCCAGCAGAGTCCCAGCTAACTATGGCTACACCTTC
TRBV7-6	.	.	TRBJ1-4	CASSSTGRASEKLFF	TGTGCCAGCAGCTCAACAGGGCGCGCATCTGAAAAACTGTTTTTT
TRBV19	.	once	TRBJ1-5	CASRSHSGNQPQHF	TGTGCCAGTAGATCCCACAGCGGCAATCAGCCCCAGCATTTT
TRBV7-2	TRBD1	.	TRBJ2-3	CASSPDRVGTDTQYF	TGTGCCAGCAGCCCGGACAGGGTCGGCACAGATACGCAGTATTTT
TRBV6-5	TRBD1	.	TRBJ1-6	CASSYSGTADSPLHF	TGTGCCAGCAGTTACTCCGGGACAGCAGATTCACCCCTCCACTTT
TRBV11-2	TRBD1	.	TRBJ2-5	CASRFGTGTLQETQYF	TGTGCCAGCAGGTTCGGGACAGGGACCCTCCAAGAGACCCAGTACTTC
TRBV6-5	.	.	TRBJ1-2	CASQNYGYTF	TGTGCCAGCCAGAATTATGGCTACACCTTC
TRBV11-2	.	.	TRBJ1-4	CASSLGTNSGKLFF	TGTGCCAGCAGCTTAGGGACGAACTCTGGAAAACTGTTTTTT
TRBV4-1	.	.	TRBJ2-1	CASSQDWGRGGNEQFF	TGCGCCAGCAGCCAAGATTGGGGCAGGGGGGGGAATGAGCAGTTCTTC
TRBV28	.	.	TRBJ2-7	CASKYPGATYEQYF	TGTGCCAGCAAATACCCGGGGGCCACTTACGAGCAGTACTTC
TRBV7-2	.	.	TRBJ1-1	CASKKGGDSTEAFF	TGTGCCAGCAAAAAAGGGGGGGATAGCACTGAAGCTTTCTTT
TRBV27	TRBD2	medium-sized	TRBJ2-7	CATRRGGGFYEQYF	TGTGCCACCCGGCGAGGCGGGGGGTTCTACGAGCAGTACTTC
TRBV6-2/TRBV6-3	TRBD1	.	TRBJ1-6	CASSTGGARYSPLHF	TGTGCCAGCAGTACAGGGGGCGCGAGATATTCACCCCTCCACTTT
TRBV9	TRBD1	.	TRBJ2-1	CASSVRGQGYNEQFF	TGTGCCAGCAGCGTAAGGGGACAGGGTTACAATGAGCAGTTCTTC
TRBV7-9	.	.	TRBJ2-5	CASSLNSGPEETQYF	TGTGCCAGCAGCTTAAACTCGGGGCCAGAAGAGACCCAGTACTTC
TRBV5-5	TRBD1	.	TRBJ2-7	CASRREGQAIYEQYF	TGTGCCAGCAGGCGCGAGGGACAGGCCATATACGAGCAGTACTTC
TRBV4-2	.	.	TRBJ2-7	CASSQDLRGQLPYEQYF	TGTGCCAGCAGCCAAGATCTTAGAGGCCAGTTACCCTACGAGCAGTACTTC
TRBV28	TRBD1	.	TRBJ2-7	CASSLVQTGVYEQYF	TGTGCCAGCAGTTTGGTCCAGACAGGGGTCTACGAGCAGTACTTC
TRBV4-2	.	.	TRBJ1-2	CASSQDMGARGYGYTF	TGTGCCAGCAGCCAAGATATGGGGGCTAGGGGCTATGGCTACACCTTC
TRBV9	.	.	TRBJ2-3	CASSGGAEAQVRDTQYF	TGTGCCAGCAGCGGAGGAGCGGAAGCGCAAGTAAGAGATACGCAGTATTTT
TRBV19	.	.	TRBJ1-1	CARVLQGGNTEAFF	TGTGCCAGAGTACTTCAGGGAGGTAACACTGAAGCTTTCTTT
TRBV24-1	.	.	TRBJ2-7	CATSPGKGSSYEQYF	TGTGCCACCAGCCCAGGGAAGGGGAGCTCCTACGAGCAGTACTTC
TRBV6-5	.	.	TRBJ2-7	CASSYSGIEQYF	TGTGCCAGCAGTTACTCTGGGATCGAGCAGTACTTC
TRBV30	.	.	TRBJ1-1	CAWSVRQGANTEAFF	TGTGCCTGGAGTGTACGCCAGGGCGCGAACACTGAAGCTTTCTTT
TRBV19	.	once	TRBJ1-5	CASSIDRGSNQPQHF	TGTGCCAGTAGTATAGACAGGGGAAGCAATCAGCCCCAGCATTTT
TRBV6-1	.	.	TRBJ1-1	CASSENENTEAFF	TGTGCCAGCAGTGAAAACGAGAACACTGAAGCTTTCTTT
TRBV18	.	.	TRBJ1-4	CASSPPGGSDEKLFF	TGTGCCAGCTCACCACCGGGGGGGTCGGATGAAAAACTGTTTTTT
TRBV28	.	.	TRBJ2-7	CASSQGPNYEQYF	TGTGCCAGCAGCCAAGGGCCGAACTACGAGCAGTACTTC
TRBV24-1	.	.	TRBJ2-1	CATSDLRISNNEQFF	TGTGCCACCAGTGATTTGCGGATAAGCAACAATGAGCAGTTCTTC
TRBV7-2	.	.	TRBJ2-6	CASSLSLGGVSGANVLTF	TGTGCCAGCAGCTTATCGTTGGGGGGAGTCTCTGGGGCCAACGTCCTGACTTTC
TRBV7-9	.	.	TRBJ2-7	CASSLGSTGSYEQYF	TGTGCCAGCAGCTTAGGGAGTACAGGGAGCTACGAGCAGTACTTC
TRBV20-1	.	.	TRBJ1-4	CSASGGGSTNEKLFF	TGCAGTGCTAGTGGGGGGGGTTCAACTAATGAAAAACTGTTTTTT